Given below is one T cell receptor beta chain in context. Its antigen is not known. The PCR ran on 60 Vbeta and 13 Jbeta primers. Method: immunoSEQ multiplex PCR; TCRdb's copy keeps in-frame clones and lacks some. This table holds 180,000 or so clones, over 65% found once. The sample comes from a study of cytomegalovirus exposure and HLA in healthy donors. Study observations and caveats: TCR beta sequences reportedly predicted the HLA-A and HLA-B alleles of most subjects accurately. Clonal expansion was found to be greater in HLA-associated TCR beta chains than in equally common others in a later analysis.

Germline loops: CDR1 LNHNV, CDR2 YYDKDF (reference sequence). The V end was cut by 1 base, the J end by 5 bases, with 8 bases between. The CDR3 runs to 13 residues. The sequenced sample consisted of PBMCs. The gene calls are TRBV15 and TRBJ2-5; D may be TRBD1 (5 bases). This TCR derives from a man aged 18 to 35 in good health and CMV-seronegative. CDR3 DNA sequence: TGTGCCACCAGCAGAGTAAAGGGGGAGACCCAGTACTTC. Translating it yields CATSRVKGETQYF.